Each of the 5 T cell receptor beta chains below was sequenced from the same sample in a study of pediatric ulcerative colitis. Using immunoSEQ multiplex PCR, the repertoire was profiled, and TCRdb retains in-frame clones only, with some absent. The sample contains around 30,000 clones, roughly four fifths of which appear only once. Sequencing was carried out using blood. All receptors derive from a boy between 10 and 17 years old with severe ulcerative colitis.

This chain joins TRBV19 and TRBJ1-1; 8 bases are shared with TRBD1. Germline assignment: CDR1 LNHDA and CDR2 SQIVND (reference sequence). Unmatched junction bases numbered 6, after V lost 6 bases and J lost 0 bases. There are 15 residues in the CDR3. In DNA form, the CDR3 reads TGTGCCAGTAGCCTATCGACAGGGGTGAACACTGAAGCTTTCTTT. It codes for CASSLSTGVNTEAFF. The complete variable domain, with remaining parts taken from reference TRBV19 and TRBJ1-1, reads DGGITQSPKYLFRKEGQNVTLSCEQNLNHDAMYWYRQDPGQGLRLIYYSQIVNDFQKGDIAEGYSVSREKKESFPLTVTSAQKNPTAFYLCASSLSTGVNTEAFFGQGTRLTVV.

The J gene is TRBJ1-2, the V gene TRBV19; 7 bases match TRBD1. The junction had 5 bases not matched to a gene; V was cut back by 3 bases and J by 13 bases. The germline V gene has CDR1 LNHDA and CDR2 SQIVND (reference sequence). The CDR3 loop spans 11 amino acids. The CDR3 here is CASSISDRVTF. DNA for the CDR3: TGTGCCAGTAGTATCTCCGACAGGGTCACCTTC.

The J gene is TRBJ2-6, the V gene TRBV10-3; TRBD2 might be the D (6 bases). The CDR3 spans 18 residues. V lost 2 bases to trimming and J lost 0 bases, with 14 bases between them. CDR1 and CDR2 from the germline V gene are ENHRY and SYGVKD. In nucleotides, the CDR3 is TGTGCCATCAGTGAGAAGGGGACTCTATCCTCTGGGGCCAACGTCCTGACTTTC. The encoded protein is CAISEKGTLSSGANVLTF.

V usage is TRBV5-4 and J usage is TRBJ1-1; unclear D gene. The V and J ends lost 1 base and 2 bases respectively, with 15 bases between them. Germline lookup yields CDR1 SGHNT and CDR2 YYREEE (reference sequence). The CDR3 is made up of 16 amino acids. Here the CDR3 reads CASSLYGRLQNTEAFF. CDR3 in DNA: TGTGCCAGCAGCTTGTACGGCCGCCTTCAAAACACTGAAGCTTTCTTT. Together with reference TRBV5-4 and TRBJ1-1, the CDR3 gives the full variable domain: ETGVTQSPTHLIKTRGQQVTLRCSSQSGHNTVSWYQQALGQGPQFIFQYYREEENGRGNFPPRFSGLQFPNYSSELNVNALELDDSALYLCASSLYGRLQNTEAFFGQGTRLTVV.

The rearrangement uses TRBV6-5 and TRBJ2-2; D ambiguous. CDR1 is MNHEY and CDR2 is SVGAGI in the germline V gene. The CDR3 sequence is 14 residues long. Trimming took off 7 bases at V and 7 bases at J, with 16 bases between the two ends. The CDR3 reads CASNIISGDGELFF. As DNA, the CDR3 is TGTGCCAGCAATATCATTTCGGGTGACGGGGAGCTGTTTTTT.